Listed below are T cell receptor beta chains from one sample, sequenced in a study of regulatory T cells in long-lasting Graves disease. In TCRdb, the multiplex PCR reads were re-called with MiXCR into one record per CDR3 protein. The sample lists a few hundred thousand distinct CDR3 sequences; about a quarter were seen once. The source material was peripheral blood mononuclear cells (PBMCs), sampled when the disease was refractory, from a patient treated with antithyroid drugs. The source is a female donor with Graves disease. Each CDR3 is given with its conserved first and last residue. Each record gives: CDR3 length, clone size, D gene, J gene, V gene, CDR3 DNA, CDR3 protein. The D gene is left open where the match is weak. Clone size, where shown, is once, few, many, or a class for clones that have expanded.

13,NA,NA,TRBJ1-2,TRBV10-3,TGTGCCTCCAACGCAGACCTTAACTATGGCTACACCTTC,CASNADLNYGYTF
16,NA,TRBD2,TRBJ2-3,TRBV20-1,TGCAGTGCAAGCGGACTAGCGGGAGAGAGTACAGATACGCAGTATTTT,CSASGLAGESTDTQYF
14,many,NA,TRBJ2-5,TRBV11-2,TGTGCCAGCAGCTTAGGCCCGGGAAGAGAGACCCAGTACTTC,CASSLGPGRETQYF
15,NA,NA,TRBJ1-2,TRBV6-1,TGTGCCAGCAGCCGACGACAGAGCACTAACTATGGCTACACCTTC,CASSRRQSTNYGYTF
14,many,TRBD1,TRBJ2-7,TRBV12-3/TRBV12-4,TGTGCCAGCAGATTCTCCGGGACAGAACACGAGCAGTACTTC,CASRFSGTEHEQYF
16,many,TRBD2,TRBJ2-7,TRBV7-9,TGTGCCAGCAGCTTAACTAGCGGGAGGGAAGCCTACGAGCAGTACTTC,CASSLTSGREAYEQYF
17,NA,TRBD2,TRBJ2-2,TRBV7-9,TGTGCCAGCAGCTCCTTCGGGACTAGCGAGAATACCGGGGAGCTGTTTTTT,CASSSFGTSENTGELFF
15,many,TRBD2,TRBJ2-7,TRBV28,TGTGCCAGCGAGAAGAGGGGAGGGAGTCCCCACGAGCAGTACTTC,CASEKRGGSPHEQYF
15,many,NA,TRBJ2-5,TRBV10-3,TGTGCCATCAGTGAGTCGGGAAGTTTCCAAGAGACCCAGTACTTC,CAISESGSFQETQYF
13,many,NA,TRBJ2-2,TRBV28,TGTGCCACCGGGACGGGGAACACCGGGGAGCTGTTTTTT,CATGTGNTGELFF
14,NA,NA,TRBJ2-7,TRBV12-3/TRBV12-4,TGTGCCAGCAGCTACCCGGGCAGGGCTTACGAGCAGTACTTC,CASSYPGRAYEQYF
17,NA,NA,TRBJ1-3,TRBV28,TGTGCCAGCAGTTCTCCTTTGGTCCTCACCTCTGGAAACACCATATATTTT,CASSSPLVLTSGNTIYF
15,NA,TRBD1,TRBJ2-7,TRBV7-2,TGTGCCAGCAGCCTTTGGACAGGCAGGGGGTACGAGCAGTACTTC,CASSLWTGRGYEQYF
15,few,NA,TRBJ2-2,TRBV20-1,TGCAGTGCTAGAGATTATACGAGCGTGACCGGGGAGCTGTTTTTT,CSARDYTSVTGELFF
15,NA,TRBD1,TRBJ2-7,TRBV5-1,TGCGCCAGCAGCGCGGACAGGGTACTGGCCTACGAGCAGTACTTC,CASSADRVLAYEQYF
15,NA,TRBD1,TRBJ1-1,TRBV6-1,TGTGCCAGCACCACCACAGGGGGAGATTACACTGAAGCTTTCTTT,CASTTTGGDYTEAFF
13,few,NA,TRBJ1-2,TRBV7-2,TGTGCCAGCAGCCCCGGGATCGCCTATGGCTACACCTTC,CASSPGIAYGYTF
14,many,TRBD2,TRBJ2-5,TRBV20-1,TGCAGTGCTACGGCGGGAGGGGGACAAGAGACCCAGTACTTC,CSATAGGGQETQYF
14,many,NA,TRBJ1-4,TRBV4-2,TGTGCCAGCAGCGTCGACAGGATGGAGGAAAAACTGTTTTTT,CASSVDRMEEKLFF
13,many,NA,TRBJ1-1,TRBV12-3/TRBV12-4,TGTGCCAGCAGTGTTCAGATGAACACTGAAGCTTTCTTT,CASSVQMNTEAFF
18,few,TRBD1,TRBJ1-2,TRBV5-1,TGCGCCAGCAGCACGGGACAGGGAAGTCGGCCGGCTAACTATGGCTACACCTTC,CASSTGQGSRPANYGYTF
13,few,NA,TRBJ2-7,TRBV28,TGTGCCAGCAGTTTGGCCCCGCCCTACGAGCAGTACTTC,CASSLAPPYEQYF
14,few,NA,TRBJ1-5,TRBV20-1,TGCAGTGCCTGGAACCGGGCCCTCAATCAGCCCCAGCATTTT,CSAWNRALNQPQHF
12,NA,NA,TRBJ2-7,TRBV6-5,TGTGCCAGCAGTTCGGCCAACTACGAGCAGTACTTC,CASSSANYEQYF
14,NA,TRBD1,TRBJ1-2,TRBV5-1,TGCGCCAGCAGCGCCCAAGGACAGGGGCGCGGCTACACCTTC,CASSAQGQGRGYTF
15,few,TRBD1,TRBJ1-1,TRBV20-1,TGCAGTGCTAGAGATCCCCGGGACAGGGGGACTGAAGCTTTCTTT,CSARDPRDRGTEAFF
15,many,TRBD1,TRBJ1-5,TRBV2,TGTGCCAGCAGAACCGGGACAGGGGGAAATCAGCCCCAGCATTTT,CASRTGTGGNQPQHF
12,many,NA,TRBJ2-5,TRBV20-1,TGCAGTGCCAGCCCAGACCAAGAGACCCAGTACTTC,CSASPDQETQYF
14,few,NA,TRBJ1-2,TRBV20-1,TGCAGTGCTAGATTGGCAGGCAAACCCTATGGCTACACCTTC,CSARLAGKPYGYTF
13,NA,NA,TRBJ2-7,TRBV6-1,TGTGCCAGCAGTATCGGAAATTCCTACGAGCAGCACTTC,CASSIGNSYEQHF
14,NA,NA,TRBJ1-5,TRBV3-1,TGTGCCAGCAGCCAAGTATCCGGGGCTCAGCCCCAGCATTTT,CASSQVSGAQPQHF
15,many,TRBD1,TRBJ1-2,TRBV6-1,TGTGCCAGCAGTCATATATGGGACAGACAATATGGCTACACCTTC,CASSHIWDRQYGYTF
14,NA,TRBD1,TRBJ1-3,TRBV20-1,TGCAGTGCTAGCCGACAGGGCCCTGGAAACACCATATATTTT,CSASRQGPGNTIYF
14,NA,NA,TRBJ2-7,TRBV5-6,TGTGCCAGCAGCCACGGCTCGTCTTCCTACGAGCAGTACTTC,CASSHGSSSYEQYF
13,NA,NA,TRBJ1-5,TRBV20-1,TGCAGTGCTCTACAGGGTAGCAATCAGCCCCAGCATTTT,CSALQGSNQPQHF
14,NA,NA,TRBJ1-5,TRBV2,TGTGCCAGCAGTCCGACTCCGGCCAATCAGCCCCAGCATTTT,CASSPTPANQPQHF
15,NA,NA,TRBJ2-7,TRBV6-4,TGTGCCAGCAGTCAACATACGGGACAAGCCTACGAGCAGTACTTC,CASSQHTGQAYEQYF
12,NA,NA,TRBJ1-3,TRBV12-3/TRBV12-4,TGTGCCAGCAGTCTTATAGGAAACACCATGTATTTT,CASSLIGNTMYF
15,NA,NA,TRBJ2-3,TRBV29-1,TGCAGCGTTGAGATTGGGGGAGACAACACAGATACGCAGTATTTT,CSVEIGGDNTDTQYF
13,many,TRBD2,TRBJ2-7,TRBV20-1,TGCAGTGCCCCTACTAGCGGGAGTTTTGAGCAGTACTTC,CSAPTSGSFEQYF
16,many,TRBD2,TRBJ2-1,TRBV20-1,TGCAGTGCTACGACCTTAGCGGGAGGGCCACGGGATGAGCAGTTCTTC,CSATTLAGGPRDEQFF
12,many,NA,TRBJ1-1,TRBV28,TGTGCCAGCGGGGGGGCGGGGATGGAAGCTTTCTTT,CASGGAGMEAFF
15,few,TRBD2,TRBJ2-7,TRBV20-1,TGCAGTGCTAGGGTGTCTAGCGGGAGGGCCTACGAGCAGTACTTC,CSARVSSGRAYEQYF
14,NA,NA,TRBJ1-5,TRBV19,TGTGCCAGTAGTATCAATAGCCCCAATCAGCCCCAGCATTTT,CASSINSPNQPQHF
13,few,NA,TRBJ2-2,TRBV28,TGTGCCAGCAGTGCGGCAACCCCCGGGGAGCTGTTTTTT,CASSAATPGELFF
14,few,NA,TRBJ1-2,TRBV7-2,TGTGCCAGCAGCTTTGTTCAGGGGAGGGATGGCTACACCTTC,CASSFVQGRDGYTF
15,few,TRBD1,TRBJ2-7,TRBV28,TGTGCCAGCAGTCCCCGGACAGGGTATTCCTACGAGCAGTACTTC,CASSPRTGYSYEQYF
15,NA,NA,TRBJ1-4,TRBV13,TGTGCCAGCAGCATGACGGGGGCAACTAATGAAAAACTGTTTTTT,CASSMTGATNEKLFF
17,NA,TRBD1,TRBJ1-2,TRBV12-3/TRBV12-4,TGTGCCAGCAGTGCCCACACCGGGACAGGGGGCCGCTATGGCTACACCTTC,CASSAHTGTGGRYGYTF
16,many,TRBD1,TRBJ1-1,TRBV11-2,TGTGCCAGCAGCCTGGGACAGGGTGTTTTGGGCACTGAAGCTTTCTTT,CASSLGQGVLGTEAFF
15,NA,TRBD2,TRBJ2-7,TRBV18,TGTGCCAGCTCGTCAGGGACTAGCGGACTCTACGAGCAGTACTTC,CASSSGTSGLYEQYF
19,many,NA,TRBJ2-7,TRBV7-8,TGTGCCAGCAGCTTAGTCGGAACTAGTTTGACAAATCCACCCTACGAGCAGTACTTC,CASSLVGTSLTNPPYEQYF
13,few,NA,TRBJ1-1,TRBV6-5,TGTGCCAGCAGTTATCTTTCGCGGACTGAAGCTTTCTTT,CASSYLSRTEAFF
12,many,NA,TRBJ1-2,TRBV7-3,TGTGCCAGCAGCTTAGTGGGGCGACGCTACACCTTC,CASSLVGRRYTF
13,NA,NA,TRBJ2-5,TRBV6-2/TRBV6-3,TGTGCCAGCAGTTACCAATCGCAAGAGACCCAGTACTTC,CASSYQSQETQYF
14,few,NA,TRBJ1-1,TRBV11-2,TGTGCCAGCAGCATGGTCAGGATGAACACTGAAGCTTTCTTT,CASSMVRMNTEAFF
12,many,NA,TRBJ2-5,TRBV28,TGTGCCAGCAGCTGGTACCAAGAGACCCAGTACTTC,CASSWYQETQYF
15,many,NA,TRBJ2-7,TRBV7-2,TGTGCCAGCAGCTTAGTATGGCCGGGACCCTACGAGCAGTACTTC,CASSLVWPGPYEQYF
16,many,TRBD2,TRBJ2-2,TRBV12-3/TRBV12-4,TGTGCCAGCAGAGCAACTAGCGGTGGAGGGGCCGGGGAGCTGTTTTTT,CASRATSGGGAGELFF